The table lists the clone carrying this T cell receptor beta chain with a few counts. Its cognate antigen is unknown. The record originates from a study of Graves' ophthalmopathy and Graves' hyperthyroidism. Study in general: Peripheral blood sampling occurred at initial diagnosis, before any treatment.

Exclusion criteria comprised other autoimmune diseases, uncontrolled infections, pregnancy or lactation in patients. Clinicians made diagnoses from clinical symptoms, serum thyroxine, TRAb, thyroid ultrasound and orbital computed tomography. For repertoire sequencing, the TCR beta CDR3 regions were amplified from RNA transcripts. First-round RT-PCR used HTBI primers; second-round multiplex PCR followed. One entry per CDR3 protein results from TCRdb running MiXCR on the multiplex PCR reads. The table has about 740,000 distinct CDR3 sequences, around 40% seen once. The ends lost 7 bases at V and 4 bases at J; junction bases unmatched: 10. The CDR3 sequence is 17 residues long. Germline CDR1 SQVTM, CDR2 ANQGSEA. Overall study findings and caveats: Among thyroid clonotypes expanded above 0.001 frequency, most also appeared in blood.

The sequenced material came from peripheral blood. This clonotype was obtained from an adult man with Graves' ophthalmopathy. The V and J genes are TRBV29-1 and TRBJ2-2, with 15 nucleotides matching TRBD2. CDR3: CSATGTSGRPLTGELFF. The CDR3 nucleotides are TGCAGCGCGACCGGGACTAGCGGGAGGCCACTCACCGGGGAGCTGTTTTTT.